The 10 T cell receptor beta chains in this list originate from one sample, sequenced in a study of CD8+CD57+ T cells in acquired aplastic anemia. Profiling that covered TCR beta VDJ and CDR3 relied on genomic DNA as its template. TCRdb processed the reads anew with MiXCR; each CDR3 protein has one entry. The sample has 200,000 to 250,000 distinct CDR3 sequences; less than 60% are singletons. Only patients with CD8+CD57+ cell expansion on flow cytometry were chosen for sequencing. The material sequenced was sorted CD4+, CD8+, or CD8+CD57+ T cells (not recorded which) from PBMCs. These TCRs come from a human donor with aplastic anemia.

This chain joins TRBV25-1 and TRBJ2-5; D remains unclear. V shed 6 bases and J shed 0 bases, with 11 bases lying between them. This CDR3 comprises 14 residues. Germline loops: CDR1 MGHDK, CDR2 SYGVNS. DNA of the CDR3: TGTGCCAGCAGCCTCCGAGCCGACCAAGAGACCCAGTACTTC. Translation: CASSLRADQETQYF.

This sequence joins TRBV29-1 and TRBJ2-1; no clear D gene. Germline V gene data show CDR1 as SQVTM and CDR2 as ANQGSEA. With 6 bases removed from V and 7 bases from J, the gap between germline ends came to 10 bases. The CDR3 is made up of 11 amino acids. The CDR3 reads CSVENQNEQFF. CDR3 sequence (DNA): TGCAGCGTCGAGAACCAGAATGAGCAGTTCTTC.

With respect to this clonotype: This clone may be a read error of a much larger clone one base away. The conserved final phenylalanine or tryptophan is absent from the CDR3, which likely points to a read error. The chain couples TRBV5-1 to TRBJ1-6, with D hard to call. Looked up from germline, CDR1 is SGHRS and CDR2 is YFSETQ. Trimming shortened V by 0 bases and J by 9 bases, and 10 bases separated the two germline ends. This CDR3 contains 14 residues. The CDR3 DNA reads TGCGCCAGCAGCTTGGATACCTGGAGTTCACCCCTCCACCTT. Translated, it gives CASSLDTWSSPLHL.

CDR3 sequence reads: CSVDKNGYTF. CDR3 DNA sequence: TGCAGCGTGGACAAGAATGGCTACACCTTC. The chain has TRBV20-1 and TRBJ1-2, with a tentative D call TRBD1 (5 bases). This CDR3 spans 10 amino acids. Germline values: CDR1 DFQATT, CDR2 SNEGSKA (reference sequence).

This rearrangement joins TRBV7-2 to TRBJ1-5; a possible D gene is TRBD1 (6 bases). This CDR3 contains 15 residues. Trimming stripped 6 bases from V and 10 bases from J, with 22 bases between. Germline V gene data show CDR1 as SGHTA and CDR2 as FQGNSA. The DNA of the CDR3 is TGTGCCAGCAGTTATGTCGACAGGCCCGTACAACCCCAGCATTTT. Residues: CASSYVDRPVQPQHF.

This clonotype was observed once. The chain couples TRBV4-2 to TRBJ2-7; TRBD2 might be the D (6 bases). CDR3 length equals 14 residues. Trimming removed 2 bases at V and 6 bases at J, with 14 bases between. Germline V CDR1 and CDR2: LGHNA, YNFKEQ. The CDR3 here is CASSQLLGGFEQYF. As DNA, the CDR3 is TGTGCCAGCAGCCAATTGCTAGGAGGGTTCGAGCAGTACTTC.

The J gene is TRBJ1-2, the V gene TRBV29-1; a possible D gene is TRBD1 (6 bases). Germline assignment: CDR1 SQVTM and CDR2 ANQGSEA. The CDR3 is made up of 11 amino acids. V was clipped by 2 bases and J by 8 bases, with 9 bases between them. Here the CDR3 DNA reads TGCAGCGTTGAACAGGGGTTCGGCTACACCTTC. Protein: CSVEQGFGYTF.

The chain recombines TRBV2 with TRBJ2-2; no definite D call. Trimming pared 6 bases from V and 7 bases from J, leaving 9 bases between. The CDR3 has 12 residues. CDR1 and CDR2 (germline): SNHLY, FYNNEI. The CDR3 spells CASSPMIGELFF. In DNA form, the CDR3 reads TGTGCCAGCAGCCCCATGATCGGGGAGCTGTTTTTT.

The CDR3 coding sequence is TGTGCCAGCAGTTACGGGCCGGGGCTGAGCGAAAAACTGTTTTTT. It encodes CASSYGPGLSEKLFF. V usage is TRBV12-3 or TRBV12-4 and J usage is TRBJ1-4, with D perhaps matching TRBD1 (5 bases). The V end was cut by 4 bases, the J end by 8 bases, with 17 bases between. This CDR3 has 15 residues.

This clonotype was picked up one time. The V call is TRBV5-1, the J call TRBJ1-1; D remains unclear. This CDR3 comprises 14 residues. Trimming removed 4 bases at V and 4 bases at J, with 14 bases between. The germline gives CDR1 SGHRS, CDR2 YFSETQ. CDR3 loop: CASSDGRPGTEAFF. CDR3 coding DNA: TGCGCCAGCAGCGATGGACGGCCGGGCACTGAAGCTTTCTTT.